This TCR beta chain was sequenced in a study of T-cell memory formation after mild COVID-19. Study-level findings and limits: Mainly CM and EM harbored the contracting CD4+ clones; mainly EMRA harbored the CD8+ ones. Clones shrinking from day 15 to 85 showed even CD4/CD8 mixes; later expanders tilted CD4+.

The CDR3 contains 16 residues. V dropped 4 bases and J dropped 1 base, with 16 bases sitting between them. Germline CDR1 is SEHNR and CDR2 is FQNEAQ (reference sequence). The authors produced TCR alpha and TCR beta cDNA libraries with sample barcodes and UMIs by 5'RACE using constant-segment primers. TCRdb ran MiXCR on the 5' RACE reads and lists one entry per CDR3 protein. Of roughly 600,000 distinct CDR3 sequences detected, roughly 17% appear once; the ten largest clones hold about 12%. A note on this clonotype: Its antigen is as yet unknown.

The chain is built from TRBV7-9 and TRBJ2-5; either TRBD1 or TRBD2 may fit D (5 bases each). The clonotype originates from an adult woman who had mild COVID-19 (a few samples of this study predate the infection). Cell type and time point are not known. The sequenced sample was PBMCs or a T cell subset sorted from them (not recorded which). CDR3 sequence (DNA): TGTGCCAGCAGCTCCCCCCGGGGTGGGGGCCAAGAGACCCAGTACTTC. Translation gives CASSSPRGGGQETQYF.